The source of this T cell receptor (beta chain) is a study of CD8+CD57+ T cells in acquired aplastic anemia. About the research overall: Healthy donors had, on average, about 10.8 million reads for their CD4+ cells. Findings and caveats of the study: Found in both controls and patients were twenty-nine CD8+ CDR3 sequences.

This clonotype was recorded many times. The antigen is unknown. The V gene's germline CDR1 is SGDLS and CDR2 YYNGEE. Trimming removed 3 bases from V and 8 bases from J; junction bases left unmatched: 9. The CDR3 consists of 15 residues. Profiling of TCR beta VDJ combinations and CDR3 sequences used genomic DNA as template. MiXCR was run by TCRdb on the reads, yielding one entry per CDR3 protein. Among about 220,000 distinct CDR3 sequences, 30% to 40% were seen once, and the ten largest hold roughly 1.1%. This sequence originates from a human donor in good health, serving as a control. Sequenced material: sorted CD4+, CD8+, or CD8+CD57+ T cells (not recorded which) from PBMCs. The rearrangement links TRBV9 to TRBJ1-2; 11 positions match TRBD1. The CDR3 nucleotides are TGTGCCAGCAGCGAAAGGGGACAGGGGGTGGAAGGCTACACCTTC. Amino acids: CASSERGQGVEGYTF. Full variable domain (rest looked up from reference TRBV9 and TRBJ1-2): DSGVTQTPKHLITATGQRVTLRCSPRSGDLSVYWYQQSLDQGLQFLIQYYNGEERAKGNILERFSAQQFPDLHSELNLSSLELGDSALYFCASSERGQGVEGYTFGSGTRLTVV.